The subject of this entry is one TCR beta chain. Its antigen specificity is not known. Base-call qualities are not available, and no considerably larger clone is one nucleotide away. This sample was included in a study of blood T cell repertoires in COVID-19 (dated by TCRdb to about 2020). With regard to the full study: Samples covering the acute and convalescent phases of COVID-19 were provided by collaborators in the United States, Italy and Spain. The prospective study material was composed of cDNA or gDNA derived from T cells, B-cell-depleted T cells, or PBMCs. The dataset comprised deeply sampled blood TCRbeta repertoires from subjects exposed to, actively infected with, or recovered from COVID-19. A freely available public database, intended as a resource for researchers studying the immune response to SARS-CoV-2, is where the repertoires were released. Samples were obtained from the ongoing ImmuneRACE study (first 160 participants) and from over 1,000 subjects provided by 6 global collaborators. The sample metadata nearly always contained a de-identified subject ID, COVID-19 status, age in years and sex. Where HLA class I and class II types were available, the types were taken from metadata supplied by the sample provider, not from assay-based typing.

In Seattle, one collaborating source enrolled patients while the infection was active and tracked those patients longitudinally over the course of disease. The collaborating institutions used their own protocols to collect whole blood in K2EDTA tubes. Collaborator samples were shipped for TCRbeta analysis as frozen whole blood, isolated PBMCs, or DNA extracted from either sample type. The CDR3 starts with the cysteine, ends with the phenylalanine, and has 15 residues. Only the CDR3 region is kept as DNA, spanning 45 bases read in frame from base 1. Reading the germline V gene gives CDR1 SGHNT and CDR2 YENEEA. A distance of 10 bases separates the germline ends of V and J, which lose 0 bases and 1 base respectively. Study-wide findings and limitations: How much clinical and demographic metadata was included differed by source and by participant, and the metadata was provided uncurated.

The immunoSEQ Assay, a bias-controlled multiplex PCR, was used to amplify TCRbeta CDR3 regions from genomic DNA. The paper's processing steps were these. The number of nucleated cells in each sample was estimated from the amplification of reference gene primers within the assay. Sequence reads were collapsed and filtered to measure the absolute abundance of every unique TCRbeta CDR3 rearrangement. Productive Simpson clonality was computed per sample as the square root of Simpson's diversity index over productive rearrangements. This is the immuneACCESS table as TCRdb keeps it, with only in-frame sequences that have V and J called. A part of the clones is gone; compared with another copy, unresolved V genes explain less than half, and the rest is unexplained. That table furnishes V, J and clone size, whereas the DNA furnished D and trimming. The table for this sample lists more than 300,000 clones; approximately 89% of them were counted only once. The ten largest make up 1.5% to 2% of the sample.

The chain is encoded by TRBV11-3 joined to TRBJ2-7; tentative D gene TRBD1, with 6 bases matching. This sequence originates from a woman in her 30s with COVID-19, enrolled during active disease. The sequenced sample consisted of peripheral blood. The nucleotide sequence reads TGTGCCAGCAGCTTAGATCCAGGACAGTCCTACGAGCAGTACTTC. This encodes CASSLDPGQSYEQYF.